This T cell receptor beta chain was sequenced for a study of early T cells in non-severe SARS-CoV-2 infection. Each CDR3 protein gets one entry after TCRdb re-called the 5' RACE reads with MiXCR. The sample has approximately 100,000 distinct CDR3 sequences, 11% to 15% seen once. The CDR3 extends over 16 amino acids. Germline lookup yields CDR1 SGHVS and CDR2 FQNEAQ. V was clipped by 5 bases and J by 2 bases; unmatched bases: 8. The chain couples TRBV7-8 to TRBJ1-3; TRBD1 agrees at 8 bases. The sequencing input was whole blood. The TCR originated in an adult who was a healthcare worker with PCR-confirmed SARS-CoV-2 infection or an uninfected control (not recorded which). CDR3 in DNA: TGTGCCAGCAGCCCCACGGACAGGGAGACTGGAAACACCATATATTTT. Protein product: CASSPTDRETGNTIYF.